These T cell receptor beta chains were read from a single sample in a study of CD8+ T cells in alopecia areata. The protocol was immunoSEQ multiplex PCR, while the TCRdb copy is restricted to in-frame clones and leaves out a portion. The sample lists about 180,000 clones, 58% occurring once. The sequenced sample was CD4+ T cells sorted from blood, obtained between weeks 55 and 65, from a patient treated with tofacitinib. The receptors stem from a human donor with alopecia areata. The CDR3 runs from the conserved cysteine through the conserved F or W. A D gene is named only where the DNA matches it firmly. Rows may omit the clone size; those that give it use once, few, many or a size class.

V	D	size	J	DNA	CDR3
TRBV30	.	.	TRBJ2-7	TGTGCCTGGAGTTCCCAAATAGGAGCGACCAGGCCTTACGAGCAGTACTTC	CAWSSQIGATRPYEQYF
TRBV27	TRBD1	.	TRBJ2-5	TGTGCCAGCAGACCGGGACAGGGAAAAGAGACCCAGTACTTC	CASRPGQGKETQYF
TRBV18	.	few	TRBJ2-1	TGTGCCAGCTCAGCGTCCAGGGGCTCCTACAATGAGCAGTTCTTC	CASSASRGSYNEQFF
TRBV29-1	.	.	TRBJ2-7	TGCAGCGTTGTTGGCCAGGTGTCCAGGGCAGGGAGAATCTACGAGCAGTACTTC	CSVVGQVSRAGRIYEQYF
TRBV4-2	.	.	TRBJ2-7	TGTGCCAGCAGGCTGGACTACTCCTACGAGCAGTACTTC	CASRLDYSYEQYF
TRBV7-9	.	.	TRBJ2-5	TGTGCCAGCAGCGCAGGGAACCAAGAGACCCAGTACTTC	CASSAGNQETQYF
TRBV19	TRBD1	.	TRBJ1-6	TGTGCCAGTAAACCGGGACAGGTGACTAATTCACCCCTCCACTTT	CASKPGQVTNSPLHF
TRBV5-1	TRBD1	.	TRBJ1-1	TGCGCCAGCAGCTTGGTGCCGGGACAGGGGGCGGTGAACACTGAAGCTTTCTTT	CASSLVPGQGAVNTEAFF
TRBV5-6	.	.	TRBJ2-7	TGTGCCAGCAGCTTCGGATTCGAGCAGTACTTC	CASSFGFEQYF
TRBV20-1	.	.	TRBJ1-1	TGCAGTGTTTCAAGGAACACTGAAGCTTTCTTT	CSVSRNTEAFF
TRBV6-4	.	.	TRBJ2-3	TGTGCCAGCAAGGACCGCGGGGGCACAGATACGCAGTATTTT	CASKDRGGTDTQYF
TRBV4-1	.	.	TRBJ2-7	TGCGCCAGCAGCCCTAACCAATACGAGCAGTACTTC	CASSPNQYEQYF
TRBV4-2	.	few	TRBJ2-7	TGTGCCAGCAGCCAAGAACGGCGGAGCTCCTACGAGCAGTACTTC	CASSQERRSSYEQYF
TRBV29-1	.	few	TRBJ1-1	TGCAGCATACGAGACGGGAACACTGAAGCTTTCTTT	CSIRDGNTEAFF
TRBV6-5	.	few	TRBJ1-3	TGTGCCAGCAGTTACTCAGGGACCGCTGGAAACACCATATATTTT	CASSYSGTAGNTIYF
TRBV29-1	.	.	TRBJ2-7	TGCAGCGTTGCTGAAGGGGTCGGCGACGGGGGGCAGTACTTC	CSVAEGVGDGGQYF
TRBV7-9	TRBD2	few	TRBJ2-3	TGTGCCAGCAGCTTTGGACTAGCGGGGGTAGATACGCAGTATTTT	CASSFGLAGVDTQYF
TRBV29-1	TRBD2	.	TRBJ2-4	TGCAGCGTTGCGGGGGGGGCCGGGAACATTCAGTACTTC	CSVAGGAGNIQYF
TRBV2	.	few	TRBJ2-7	TGTGCCAGCAGCCCGGACACCTCCTACGAGCAGTACTTC	CASSPDTSYEQYF
TRBV15	.	.	TRBJ2-7	TGTGCCACCAGCAGAGATAATGGCTACGAGCAGTACTTC	CATSRDNGYEQYF
TRBV7-9	.	.	TRBJ1-2	TGTGCCAGCAGCTTAGACGGGACTGGCAGCGGCTACACCTTC	CASSLDGTGSGYTF
TRBV20-1	.	.	TRBJ2-7	TGCAGTGCTAGAACAGGGATCGAGCAGTACTTC	CSARTGIEQYF
TRBV5-6	.	.	TRBJ2-2	TGTGCCAGCAGCTTGGTTAGCGGCACCGGGGAGCTGTTTTTT	CASSLVSGTGELFF
TRBV30	.	.	TRBJ1-3	TGTGCCTGGAGTGTATTGGGGGGGCGCGATGGAAACACCATATATTTT	CAWSVLGGRDGNTIYF
TRBV14	.	.	TRBJ2-2	TGTGCCAGCAGCCAACAAACCCCGACAGTCCCCGGGGAGCTGTTTTTT	CASSQQTPTVPGELFF
TRBV7-9	.	.	TRBJ2-3	TGTGCCAGCAGCCCAGCGCTGTATACTAGCACAGATACGCAGTATTTT	CASSPALYTSTDTQYF
TRBV30	TRBD1	.	TRBJ1-1	TGTGCCTGGAGTCACACCGGGACAGCGAACACTGAAGCTTTCTTT	CAWSHTGTANTEAFF
TRBV18	TRBD1	.	TRBJ1-2	TGTGCCAGCTCATCGGGACAGGCCGCCTATGGCTACACCTTC	CASSSGQAAYGYTF
TRBV2	.	.	TRBJ2-5	TGTGCCAGCAGGCCGGAAGGAGAGACCCAGTACTTC	CASRPEGETQYF
TRBV29-1	TRBD1	.	TRBJ2-7	TGCAGCGCTGGGGGACAGGGTGAGACCGAGCAGTACTTC	CSAGGQGETEQYF
TRBV30	.	few	TRBJ2-7	TGTGCCTGGAGTTTCACAGGGAACGAGCAGTACTTC	CAWSFTGNEQYF